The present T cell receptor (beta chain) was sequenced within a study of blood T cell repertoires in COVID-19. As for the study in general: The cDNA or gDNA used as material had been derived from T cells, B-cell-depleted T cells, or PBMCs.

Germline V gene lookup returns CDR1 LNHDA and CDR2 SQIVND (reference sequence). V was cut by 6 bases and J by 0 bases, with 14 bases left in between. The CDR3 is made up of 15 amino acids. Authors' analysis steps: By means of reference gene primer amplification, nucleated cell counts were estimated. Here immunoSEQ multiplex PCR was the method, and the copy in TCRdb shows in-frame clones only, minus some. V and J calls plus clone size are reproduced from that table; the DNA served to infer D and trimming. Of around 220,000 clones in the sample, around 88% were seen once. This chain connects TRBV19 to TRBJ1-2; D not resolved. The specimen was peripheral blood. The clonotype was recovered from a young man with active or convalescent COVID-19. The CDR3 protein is CASRPGSQANYGYTF. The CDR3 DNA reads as TGTGCCAGTAGGCCGGGAAGCCAGGCTAACTATGGCTACACCTTC.